The 15 T cell receptor beta chains listed next were all sequenced from one sample in a study of regulatory T cells in long-lasting Graves disease. Relying on iRepertoire HTBI primers and Arm-PCR of CDR3 regions, the team built TCR beta libraries. TCRdb ran MiXCR on the multiplex PCR reads and lists one entry per CDR3 protein. The sample consists of 400,000 to 500,000 distinct CDR3 sequences, 16% of them appearing once. Time point of the sample: newly diagnosed GD, antithyroid drugs for less than 3 months. RNA extracted from PBMCs served as the sequencing template. This same sample was also part of a study on T cells in Graves' hyperthyroidism and ophthalmopathy.

The source was peripheral blood mononuclear cells (PBMCs), collected at new diagnosis, from a patient treated with antithyroid drugs. The origin of the receptors is a woman younger than 35 with Graves disease.

This clonotype was detected ten times or more. The gene calls are TRBV20-1 and TRBJ2-7; 11 nucleotides agree with TRBD2. The V gene end was trimmed by 6 bases and the J gene end by 6 bases; junction bases not matched to a gene: 10. Germline V gives CDR1 DFQATT, CDR2 SNEGSKA (reference sequence). The CDR3 consists of 14 residues. The CDR3 is CSATSGSLGLEQYF. For the CDR3, the DNA is TGCAGTGCAACTAGCGGGAGTCTCGGACTCGAGCAGTACTTC.

This CDR3 reads CASYSDPGLPNTGELFF. The CDR3 bases are TGTGCCAGCTACAGCGACCCGGGACTACCCAACACCGGGGAGCTGTTTTTT. The chain recombines TRBV6-2 or TRBV6-3 with TRBJ2-2, with 7 bases lining up with TRBD2. CDR1 and CDR2 from the germline V gene are MNHEY and SVGEGT. CDR3 size: 17 residues. J lost 2 bases, V lost 8 bases, and 14 bases had no gene match.

This clonotype was seen a few times. The chain carries TRBV20-1 and TRBJ1-2, with TRBD1 matching 7 bases. The length of the CDR3 is 16 residues. Germline CDR1 reads DFQATT; CDR2 reads SNEGSKA (reference sequence). With 0 bases clipped from V and 3 bases from J, the junction kept 10 bases outside the gene matches. CDR3 bases: TGCAGTGCTAGAGATACCGTGACAGGGCGCCACTATGGCTACACCTTC. Residues: CSARDTVTGRHYGYTF.

On this clonotype itself: A much larger clone differs from this one at a single base, so this may be a read error. This chain uses TRBV20-1 with TRBJ1-5, with a possible D match to TRBD1 (5 bases). V gave up 2 bases and J gave up 1 base, with 15 bases separating them. This CDR3 comprises 16 residues. From germline, CDR1 is DFQATT and CDR2 SNEGSKA (reference sequence). CDR3 protein: CSARRFRDLSNQPQHF. CDR3 DNA sequence: TGCAGTGCTAGAAGATTCCGGGACCTAAGCAATCAGCCCCAGCATTTT.

This clonotype was found a few times. This chain's CDR3 is CASSRPGRDNGYTF. CDR3 nucleotides: TGTGCCAGCAGTAGGCCAGGGAGAGATAATGGCTACACCTTC. This chain connects TRBV6-1 to TRBJ1-2, with a possible D match to TRBD1 (5 bases). The CDR3 consists of 14 residues. The V gene lost 5 bases and the J gene lost 6 bases, with 16 bases spanning the gap. Germline V gives CDR1 MNHNS, CDR2 SASEGT.

This clonotype has at least ten counts. The V and J genes are TRBV28 and TRBJ2-7; TRBD1 agrees at 10 bases. The CDR3 totals 15 residues. V was clipped by 6 bases and J by 4 bases; unmatched bases: 9. Germline V gene lookup returns CDR1 MDHEN and CDR2 SYDVKM. The CDR3 DNA reads as TGTGCCAGCAGCACGACCCGGACAGGGGGGTACGAGCAGTACTTC. As protein: CASSTTRTGGYEQYF.

In this sample, this clonotype turned up a few times. The V gene is TRBV9, the J gene TRBJ2-2, with 10 bases fitting TRBD2. The CDR3 length is 16 residues. With V trimmed by 3 bases and J by 8 bases, 10 bases remained unmatched. Germline assignment: CDR1 SGDLS and CDR2 YYNGEE. CDR3 DNA sequence: TGTGCCAGCAGCGGACCGGGACTAGCGAGGGCGGGGGAGCTGTTTTTT. Its protein product is CASSGPGLARAGELFF.

This clonotype was picked up many times. V is TRBV27 and J is TRBJ2-4; 7 positions match TRBD2. CDR1 and CDR2 (germline): MNHEY, SMNVEV (reference sequence). The trim removed 5 bases at V and 0 bases at J, leaving 16 bases unmatched. CDR3 length: 19 amino acids. As DNA, the CDR3 is TGTGCCAGCAGTAGATACGAGGGAACGGGAGGATTAGCCAAAAACATTCAGTACTTC. Translating gives CASSRYEGTGGLAKNIQYF.

The V and J genes are TRBV7-9 and TRBJ2-4; D not certain. V was trimmed by 1 base and J by 0 bases, leaving 4 bases between them. The CDR3 loop spans 14 amino acids. Germline loops: CDR1 SEHNR, CDR2 FQNEAQ (reference sequence). CDR3 nucleotides: TGTGCCAGCAGCTTAGAAGTAGCCAAAAACATTCAGTACTTC. Its translation: CASSLEVAKNIQYF.

This chain uses TRBV5-5 with TRBJ2-7; no reliable D call. Germline V gene sequence: CDR1 SGHKS, CDR2 YYEKEE (reference sequence). The CDR3 covers 16 residues. Trimming stripped 0 bases from V and 2 bases from J, with 15 bases between. In nucleotides, the CDR3 is TGTGCCAGCAGCTTGGTTACCGGGCCACGGGCCTACGAGCAGTACTTC. Its translation: CASSLVTGPRAYEQYF.

This clonotype was found many times. J is TRBJ2-1 and V is TRBV6-1; 10 positions agree with TRBD2. The CDR3 consists of 20 residues. Losses at the gene ends were 5 bases for V and 1 base for J; bases not matched to a gene: 17. CDR1 is MNHNS, CDR2 SASEGT, per germline. As DNA, the CDR3 is TGTGCCAGCAGTCCATTAGCGGGAGGACTTACTATTTGGTCCTACAATGAGCAGTTCTTC. It yields the protein CASSPLAGGLTIWSYNEQFF.

This clonotype was detected many times. This chain links TRBV11-1 with TRBJ2-2; D unclear. The germline V gene has CDR1 SGHAT and CDR2 FQDESV (reference sequence). Trimming pared 4 bases from V and 4 bases from J, leaving 10 bases between. The CDR3 extends over 14 amino acids. The DNA for the CDR3 is TGTGCCAGCAGCTCCGGTCCGTCCACCGGGGAGCTGTTTTTT. Amino acids: CASSSGPSTGELFF.

The table lists this clonotype with many counts. The chain joins TRBV7-9 to TRBJ2-1, with D perhaps matching TRBD1 (6 bases). Germline V CDR1 and CDR2: SEHNR, FQNEAQ (reference sequence). Trimming took off 5 bases at V and 4 bases at J, with 12 bases between the two ends. The CDR3 has 14 amino acids. The CDR3 nucleotides are TGTGCCAGCAGCCCTAGGACAGTATACAATGAGCAGTTCTTC. It codes for CASSPRTVYNEQFF.

CDR3 in amino acids: CASSFKTGWTGELFF. As DNA, the CDR3 is TGTGCCAGCAGCTTCAAGACAGGGTGGACCGGGGAGCTGTTTTTT. The rearrangement joins TRBV13 to TRBJ2-2; TRBD1 matches at 7 bases. The V gene's germline CDR1 is PRHDT and CDR2 FYEKMQ (reference sequence). The length of the CDR3 is 15 residues. V gave up 3 bases and J gave up 5 bases; unmatched junction bases: 6.

The chain carries TRBV11-2 and TRBJ1-2, with 7 bases aligning to TRBD1. The V gene's germline CDR1 is SGHAT and CDR2 FQNNGV. Trimming at V came to 5 bases and at J to 3 bases, leaving 3 bases not matched to a gene. This CDR3 is built from 13 residues. The CDR3 nucleotides are TGTGCCAGCAGCGATGACAGGGACTATGGCTACACCTTC. Amino acid sequence: CASSDDRDYGYTF.